Listed below are T cell receptor beta chains from one sample, sequenced in a study of vaccination effects on CD4 cells after COVID-19. Some clones are missing from TCRdb's copy, which holds only in-frame ones; the method was immunoSEQ multiplex PCR. The table records under 60,000 clones, over 50% of them present only once. No antigen is known for these receptors. Sequenced material: CD4+ T cells from PBMCs cultured without peptide, taken before COVID-19 vaccination. The origin of the receptors is a human donor who received a COVID-19 vaccine. CDR3s include the opening cysteine and the closing phenylalanine or tryptophan. A D gene is named only where the DNA matches it firmly. The size of a clone is reported for some rows only, either as once, few or many, or as a class for expanded clones.

D: -; J: TRBJ2-1; size: few; V: TRBV7-8; CDR3: CASSRTGDPGNEQFF; DNA: TGTGCCAGCTCCCGAACGGGGGATCCAGGCAATGAGCAGTTCTTC
D: TRBD1; J: TRBJ2-5; size: -; V: TRBV19; CDR3: CASSIGGRGRMETQYF; DNA: TGTGCCAGTAGTATTGGGGGCAGGGGGCGGATGGAGACCCAGTACTTC
D: -; J: TRBJ1-1; size: few; V: TRBV10-3; CDR3: CAISESSPLYMNTEAFF; DNA: TGTGCCATCAGTGAGTCATCGCCCTTATACATGAACACTGAAGCTTTCTTT
D: -; J: TRBJ1-1; size: -; V: TRBV7-6; CDR3: CASSLAPAGSRTEAFF; DNA: TGTGCCAGCAGCTTAGCCCCAGCAGGGTCAAGGACTGAAGCTTTCTTT
D: -; J: TRBJ2-3; size: -; V: TRBV5-1; CDR3: CASKGRPSTDTQYF; DNA: TGCGCCAGCAAGGGTCGACCTAGCACAGATACGCAGTATTTT
D: -; J: TRBJ1-3; size: few; V: TRBV30; CDR3: CAWKVREAGNTIYF; DNA: TGTGCCTGGAAGGTCAGGGAGGCTGGAAACACCATATATTTT
D: TRBD1; J: TRBJ2-7; size: -; V: TRBV3-1/TRBV3-2; CDR3: CASSRRQGKSEQYF; DNA: TGTGCCAGCAGCAGACGACAGGGTAAGAGCGAGCAGTACTTC
D: TRBD1; J: TRBJ1-2; size: -; V: TRBV7-9; CDR3: CASSQGPTGGGYTF; DNA: TGTGCCAGCAGCCAGGGACCTACAGGGGGTGGCTACACCTTC
D: TRBD1; J: TRBJ1-2; size: -; V: TRBV12-3/TRBV12-4; CDR3: CASSLSGRGFDTF; DNA: TGTGCCAGCAGTTTGTCGGGCAGGGGGTTCGACACCTTC
D: TRBD1; J: TRBJ2-7; size: -; V: TRBV30; CDR3: CAWRTTGTYEQYF; DNA: TGTGCCTGGAGAACGACAGGGACCTACGAGCAGTACTTC
D: TRBD2; J: TRBJ2-1; size: -; V: TRBV9; CDR3: CASSVDPSGRAFNEQFF; DNA: TGTGCCAGCAGCGTTGACCCTAGCGGGAGGGCCTTTAATGAGCAGTTCTTC
D: TRBD1; J: TRBJ1-2; size: few; V: TRBV30; CDR3: CAWSGDRGRSVYGYTF; DNA: TGTGCCTGGAGTGGGGACAGGGGGCGCTCGGTGTATGGCTACACCTTC
D: -; J: TRBJ1-4; size: -; V: TRBV4-3; CDR3: CASSQDRYQGGKLFF; DNA: TGCGCCAGCAGCCAAGATAGGTATCAAGGGGGAAAACTGTTTTTT
D: TRBD1; J: TRBJ1-2; size: -; V: TRBV6-2/TRBV6-3; CDR3: CASSRDRDSSGYTF; DNA: TGTGCCAGCAGCCGCGACAGGGATAGCTCTGGCTACACCTTC
D: -; J: TRBJ1-2; size: once; V: TRBV30; CDR3: CAWRTQGAYGYTF; DNA: TGTGCCTGGAGGACACAGGGCGCCTATGGCTACACCTTC
D: TRBD2; J: TRBJ2-1; size: -; V: TRBV14; CDR3: CASSQMLTGLAGGNEQFF; DNA: TGTGCCAGCAGCCAGATGCTGACGGGACTAGCGGGAGGGAATGAGCAGTTCTTC
D: TRBD1; J: TRBJ2-7; size: -; V: TRBV10-3; CDR3: CAISEGQGAYEQYF; DNA: TGTGCCATCAGTGAGGGACAGGGGGCCTACGAGCAGTACTTC
D: -; J: TRBJ2-2; size: -; V: TRBV10-3; CDR3: CASLAGPANTGELFF; DNA: TGTGCCTCCCTTGCGGGGCCCGCGAACACCGGGGAGCTGTTTTTT
D: -; J: TRBJ2-1; size: -; V: TRBV19; CDR3: CASRPVLGTVVGRGSYNEQFF; DNA: TGTGCCAGTAGACCCGTATTAGGGACAGTCGTCGGGAGAGGCTCCTACAATGAGCAGTTCTTC
D: -; J: TRBJ1-6; size: -; V: TRBV10-3; CDR3: CATAATLGGSPLHF; DNA: TGTGCCACCGCTGCTACCCTCGGTGGATCACCCCTCCACTTT
D: -; J: TRBJ2-1; size: -; V: TRBV9; CDR3: CASSGGDNEQFF; DNA: TGTGCCAGCAGCGGCGGGGACAATGAGCAGTTCTTC
D: -; J: TRBJ2-3; size: -; V: TRBV9; CDR3: CASSVSQDTQYF; DNA: TGTGCCAGCAGCGTAAGTCAGGATACGCAGTATTTT
D: -; J: TRBJ1-1; size: -; V: TRBV19; CDR3: CATDTPRTVEAFF; DNA: TGTGCCACCGATACGCCGAGGACAGTTGAAGCTTTCTTT
D: TRBD1; J: TRBJ1-3; size: few; V: TRBV2; CDR3: CASREGQGTPGGNTIYF; DNA: TGTGCCAGCAGGGAAGGACAGGGGACCCCAGGAGGAAACACCATATATTTT
D: -; J: TRBJ2-7; size: few; V: TRBV4-2; CDR3: CASSQRDHEQYF; DNA: TGTGCCAGCAGCCAAAGGGACCACGAGCAGTACTTC
D: -; J: TRBJ2-7; size: few; V: TRBV2; CDR3: CASLFFYEQYF; DNA: TGTGCCAGTTTGTTTTTCTACGAGCAGTACTTC
D: TRBD2; J: TRBJ2-3; size: -; V: TRBV29-1; CDR3: CSAYGLAGGTDTQYF; DNA: TGCAGCGCCTATGGACTAGCGGGGGGAACAGATACGCAGTATTTT
D: -; J: TRBJ2-5; size: few; V: TRBV5-1; CDR3: CASSWRVGQETQYF; DNA: TGCGCCAGCAGCTGGCGGGTGGGCCAAGAGACCCAGTACTTC